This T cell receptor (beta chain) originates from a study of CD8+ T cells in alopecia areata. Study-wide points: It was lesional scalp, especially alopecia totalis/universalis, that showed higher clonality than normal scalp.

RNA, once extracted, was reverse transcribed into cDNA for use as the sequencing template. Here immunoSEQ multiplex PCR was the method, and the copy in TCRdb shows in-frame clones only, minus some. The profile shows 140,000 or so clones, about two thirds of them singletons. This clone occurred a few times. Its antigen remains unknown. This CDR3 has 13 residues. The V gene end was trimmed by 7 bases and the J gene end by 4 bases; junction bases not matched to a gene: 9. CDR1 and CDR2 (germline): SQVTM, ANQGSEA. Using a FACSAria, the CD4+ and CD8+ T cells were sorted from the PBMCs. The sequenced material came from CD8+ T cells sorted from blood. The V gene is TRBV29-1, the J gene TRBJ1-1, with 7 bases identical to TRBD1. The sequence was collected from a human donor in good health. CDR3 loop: CSAERQGGTEAFF. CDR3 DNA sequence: TGCAGCGCGGAACGGCAGGGGGGCACTGAAGCTTTCTTT.